This is a list of T cell receptor beta chains from one sample in a study of OX40 agonist ivuxolimab in advanced cancers. Some clones are missing from TCRdb's copy, which holds only in-frame ones; the method was immunoSEQ multiplex PCR. The sample holds thousands of clones, approximately 70% seen once. Sequenced material: CD4+ or CD8+ T cells sorted from blood, taken in a trial of the OX40 agonist ivuxolimab. All receptors derive from an adult with an advanced solid tumor such as melanoma, head and neck, liver or kidney cancer. The conserved cysteine and the conserved F or W are not part of the CDR3 here. For some rows the clone size is stated as once, few or many, or as a class when expanded; others skip it.

v_gene	abundance	j_gene	CDR3aa
TRBV9	NA	TRBJ2-7	ASSLGIDEQY
TRBV4-1	NA	TRBJ1-5	ASSQLAVNQPQH
TRBV4-2	NA	TRBJ2-7	ASSQDPTSGSYEQY
TRBV7-9	NA	TRBJ2-7	ASSLLTGQALEQY
TRBV5-8	NA	TRBJ2-2	ASSWRLDTRRVTGELF
TRBV5-1	once	TRBJ2-1	ASSYSGPTYNEQF
TRBV5-1	NA	TRBJ1-1	ASSLWGGTEAF
TRBV19	many	TRBJ2-2	ASSIAGELF
TRBV27	NA	TRBJ1-5	ASSLSLNRALSNQPQH
TRBV5-6	NA	TRBJ2-7	ASSLGTGNYEQY
TRBV9	NA	TRBJ2-3	ASSPSLPATQY
TRBV5-8	NA	TRBJ1-1	ASSFAPWELQAGAF
TRBV6-4	NA	TRBJ2-1	ASSEASGSRNEQF
TRBV6-1	once	TRBJ1-5	ASSSTSIKPQH
TRBV19	NA	TRBJ1-2	ASQEGEWPHT
TRBV15	few	TRBJ2-7	ATSREELHNEQY
TRBV7-9	NA	TRBJ2-1	ASSPPHSASYNEQF